The sequence of this T cell receptor beta chain was determined in a study of PD-1 blockade in classical Hodgkin lymphoma. Study results and limitations: Complete responders had baseline diversity similar to newly diagnosed patients.

The protocol was immunoSEQ multiplex PCR, while the TCRdb copy is restricted to in-frame clones and leaves out a portion. The data hold nearly 100,000 clones, with over 80% observed a single time. Each patient's relapse followed autologous stem cell transplantation, and brentuximab vedotin exposure varied. This clone was recorded once. Antigen unknown. The CDR3 loop spans 18 amino acids. The V and J ends lost 7 bases and 0 bases respectively, with 19 bases between them. From germline, CDR1 is MDHEN and CDR2 SYDVKM. This chain uses TRBV28 with TRBJ2-6; D tentatively reads TRBD1 or TRBD2 (5 bases each). Specimen: peripheral blood mononuclear cells (PBMCs), collected at baseline. The origin of this receptor is a human donor with classical Hodgkin lymphoma. The CDR3 here is CASTFSGPITSGANVLTF. The CDR3 DNA sequence: TGTGCCAGCACATTTTCGGGACCGATTACCTCTGGGGCCAACGTCCTGACTTTC.